The 26 T cell receptor beta chains given below trace back to one sample, sequenced in a study of cytomegalovirus exposure and HLA in healthy donors. Generated by immunoSEQ multiplex PCR, the TCRdb table keeps only in-frame clones and is missing some. The repertoire includes 150,000 to 200,000 clones, 84% of them detected once, and more than 8.5% sits in the top ten. Sequenced sample: PBMCs. These receptors were obtained from a man aged 30-40 years in good health and CMV-seropositive.

This rearrangement joins TRBV5-4 to TRBJ2-3, with TRBD2 identical over 10 bases. Trimming removed 1 base from V and 1 base from J; junction bases left unmatched: 3. This CDR3 is built from 16 residues. From germline, CDR1 is SGHNT and CDR2 YYREEE (reference sequence). The CDR3 DNA follows: TGTGCCAGCAGCTTGTTCCTAGCGGGGGGCACAGATACGCAGTATTTT. Translation gives CASSLFLAGGTDTQYF.

The chain combines TRBV7-3 with TRBJ1-1; possibly TRBD1 for D (6 bases). From germline, CDR1 is SGHTA and CDR2 FQGTGA. V was clipped by 5 bases and J by 0 bases, with 10 bases between them. This CDR3 comprises 14 residues. DNA for the CDR3: TGTGCCAGCAGCGCCGGGACATTGAACACTGAAGCTTTCTTT. Amino acid sequence: CASSAGTLNTEAFF.

This clone came up once. The V and J genes are TRBV5-1 and TRBJ2-1, with 12 bases that match TRBD2. Trimming at V came to 1 base and at J to 6 bases, leaving 11 bases not matched to a gene. CDR1 is SGHRS, CDR2 YFSETQ, per germline. The CDR3 has 18 residues. DNA of the CDR3: TGCGCCAGCAGCTTGAGGCTAGCGGGAGGGCGACGGGGCAATGAGCAGTTCTTC. Translation: CASSLRLAGGRRGNEQFF. Combining the CDR3 with reference TRBV5-1 and TRBJ2-1 gives the whole variable domain KAGVTQTPRYLIKTRGQQVTLSCSPISGHRSVSWYQQTPGQGLQFLFEYFSETQRNKGNFPGRFSGRQFSNSRSEMNVSTLELGDSALYLCASSLRLAGGRRGNEQFFGPGTRLTVL.

This clone was seen a single time. V and J are TRBV30 and TRBJ1-4; tentatively, D is TRBD1 (5 bases). Germline CDR1 and CDR2: GTSNPN and SVGIG (reference sequence). V was trimmed by 4 bases and J by 8 bases, leaving 17 bases between them. The CDR3 contains 14 residues. The CDR3 coding sequence is TGTGCCTGGACCCCGGACCGGCGGGGCGAAAAACTGTTTTTT. It translates to CAWTPDRRGEKLFF.

V is TRBV25-1 and J is TRBJ2-5; 10 bases map to TRBD1. The V segment lost 0 bases and the J segment 4 bases; nucleotides outside the gene matches: 2. The CDR3 is 15 residues long. The germline gives CDR1 MGHDK, CDR2 SYGVNS. The CDR3 reads CASSEYDRGRETQYF. CDR3 sequence (DNA): TGTGCCAGCAGTGAATATGACAGGGGGCGAGAGACCCAGTACTTC. Full variable domain (outside the CDR3, taken from reference TRBV25-1 and TRBJ2-5): EADIYQTPRYLVIGTGKKITLECSQTMGHDKMYWYQQDPGMELHLIHYSYGVNSTEKGDLSSESTVSRIRTEHFPLTLESARPSHTSQYLCASSEYDRGRETQYFGPGTRLLVL.

The V call is TRBV6-4, the J call TRBJ2-1, with 10 nucleotides matching TRBD2. This CDR3 contains 14 residues. V lost 8 bases, J lost 3 bases, and 4 bases stayed unmatched. The germline V gene encodes CDR1 MRHNA and CDR2 SNTAGT. CDR3 DNA: TGTGCCAGCGCCGGGACTAGCGACTACAATGAGCAGTTCTTC. Its protein product is CASAGTSDYNEQFF.

This clone was found a few times. The genes are TRBV27 and TRBJ2-7; 11 bases agree with TRBD2. The CDR3 sequence is 18 residues long. The V segment lost 2 bases and the J segment 3 bases; nucleotides outside the gene matches: 12. Germline CDR1 MNHEY, CDR2 SMNVEV (reference sequence). CDR3 in DNA: TGTGCCAGCAGTTTAAGTTTTAGCGGGAGGGCTTACCTCTACGAGCAGTACTTC. This translates into CASSLSFSGRAYLYEQYF.

J is TRBJ1-1 and V is TRBV21-1. TRBV21-1 is a listed pseudogene. The CDR3 is 15 residues long. Here the CDR3 reads CASSKALGFRKEAFF. CDR3 DNA sequence: TGTGCCAGCAGCAAAGCGCTCGGGTTCCGGAAAGAAGCTTTCTTT.

This chain uses TRBV5-1 with TRBJ1-4, with 11 bases aligning to TRBD1. Germline CDR1 and CDR2: SGHRS and YFSETQ. This CDR3 is built from 15 residues. J gave up 8 bases and V 4 bases, and 7 bases lay outside the gene matches. The CDR3 reads CASSLKRDRGEKLFF. In DNA form, the CDR3 reads TGCGCCAGCAGCCTAAAGCGGGACAGGGGGGAAAAACTGTTTTTT.

The chain combines TRBV29-1 with TRBJ2-3; possible D gene TRBD1, 7 bases. The CDR3 is made up of 16 amino acids. Trimming shortened V by 3 bases and J by 6 bases, and 22 bases separated the two germline ends. Germline lookup yields CDR1 SQVTM and CDR2 ANQGSEA. The CDR3 bases are TGCAGCGTTGAGTCAGGCCAGGGGGGCCGGTGGGATACGCAGTATTTT. It encodes CSVESGQGGRWDTQYF.

The chain joins TRBV30 to TRBJ2-3; a weak D match, TRBD1 (5 bases). With 3 bases removed from V and 0 bases from J, the gap between germline ends came to 13 bases. In germline, CDR1 is GTSNPN, CDR2 SVGIG (reference sequence). This CDR3 spans 15 amino acids. Here the CDR3 DNA reads TGTGCCTGGAGCCCCGGACATTCTAGCACAGATACGCAGTATTTT. Residues: CAWSPGHSSTDTQYF.

V usage is TRBV29-1 and J usage is TRBJ2-3; D is unclear. In germline, CDR1 is SQVTM, CDR2 ANQGSEA. V lost 5 bases and J 4 bases, leaving 13 bases between the germline ends. CDR3 size: 13 residues. The CDR3 region has the DNA TGCAGCGTTCCCTCTATCGGTTCAGATACGCAGTATTTT. Protein: CSVPSIGSDTQYF.

V gene TRBV18 combines with J gene TRBJ1-2; the D gene is possibly TRBD1 (5 bases). The germline V and J ends were trimmed by 1 base and 6 bases, with 12 bases remaining between them. Germline V CDR1 and CDR2: KGHSH, LQKENI. The CDR3 consists of 14 residues. The CDR3 reads CASSPQGRLDGYTF. Written as DNA, the CDR3 is TGTGCCAGCTCACCACAGGGGCGGTTAGATGGCTACACCTTC.

The chain recombines TRBV2 with TRBJ2-7, with 9 bases identical to TRBD1. J lost 8 bases, V lost 7 bases, and 12 bases had no gene match. The CDR3 covers 14 residues. CDR1 and CDR2 from the germline V gene are SNHLY and FYNNEI. As DNA, the CDR3 is TGTGCCAGCAATCTCGGGACAGGGCCTTATAAGCAGTACTTC. It encodes CASNLGTGPYKQYF.

This chain links TRBV7-3 with TRBJ1-2, with TRBD1 matching 7 bases. Losses at the gene ends were 5 bases for V and 0 bases for J; bases not matched to a gene: 6. The V gene's germline CDR1 is SGHTA and CDR2 FQGTGA. The CDR3 has 15 amino acids. The CDR3 bases are TGTGCCAGCAGCCCGGACAGGCTTTCTAACTATGGCTACACCTTC. It codes for CASSPDRLSNYGYTF.

The chain combines TRBV10-3 with TRBJ1-2, with TRBD1 as a possible D gene (6 bases). V was pared by 6 bases and J by 6 bases, with 17 bases between. Germline loops: CDR1 ENHRY, CDR2 SYGVKD. The CDR3 loop spans 14 amino acids. CDR3 nucleotides: TGTGCCATCAGGCAACAGGGTACAGAGGATGGCTACACCTTC. Protein product: CAIRQQGTEDGYTF.

The chain combines TRBV4-3 with TRBJ1-1; possible D gene TRBD1, 6 bases. The germline V gene encodes CDR1 LGHNA and CDR2 YSLEER. V lost 2 bases, J lost 2 bases, and 15 bases lay in between. The CDR3 is 16 residues long. The DNA of the CDR3 is TGCGCCAGCAGCCAAAGGACAGCAGCCTATAACACTGAAGCTTTCTTT. This translates into CASSQRTAAYNTEAFF.

The chain combines TRBV28 with TRBJ2-2; D remains ambiguous. The V and J ends lost 8 bases and 7 bases respectively, with 14 bases between them. There are 13 residues in the CDR3. The germline V gene has CDR1 MDHEN and CDR2 SYDVKM. Here the CDR3 reads CASQSPEFGELFF. In nucleotides, the CDR3 is TGTGCCAGCCAATCCCCTGAGTTCGGGGAGCTGTTTTTT.

The chain has TRBV6-1 and TRBJ1-1; TRBD1 matches 8 bases. From germline, CDR1 is MNHNS and CDR2 SASEGT. V trimming: 5 bases; J trimming: 1 base; junction bases outside the gene matches: 6. The CDR3 is 15 amino acids. The chain's CDR3 is CASSWAGGTNTEAFF. DNA for the CDR3: TGTGCCAGCAGTTGGGCAGGGGGCACGAACACTGAAGCTTTCTTT.

The J gene is TRBJ2-1, the V gene TRBV13; a possible D gene is TRBD2 (6 bases). V lost 0 bases and J 2 bases, leaving 14 bases between the germline ends. In germline, CDR1 is PRHDT, CDR2 FYEKMQ (reference sequence). The CDR3 is 17 amino acids. The CDR3 region has the DNA TGTGCCAGCAGCTTAGGAGGGCGACTAGATACCTACAATGAGCAGTTCTTC. Protein: CASSLGGRLDTYNEQFF.

This clone was seen a single time. The J gene is TRBJ1-2, the V gene TRBV9, with D possibly being TRBD1 (5 bases). Trimming took 4 bases from V and 2 from J, leaving 15 bases between them. The CDR3 runs to 15 residues. The V gene's germline CDR1 is SGDLS and CDR2 YYNGEE. The CDR3 nucleotides read TGTGCCAGCAGCCTAGGTGGGGGAGGGAACTATGGCTACACCTTC. Its translation is CASSLGGGGNYGYTF.

V usage is TRBV30 and J usage is TRBJ1-1; 8 bases map to TRBD1. The CDR3 is 15 amino acids. Germline loops: CDR1 GTSNPN, CDR2 SVGIG (reference sequence). Trimming cost V 2 bases and J 8 bases; bases outside gene matches: 13. The CDR3 reads CAWSFTTGGPWEAFF. The CDR3 bases are TGTGCCTGGAGTTTCACTACAGGGGGTCCGTGGGAAGCTTTCTTT.

The CDR3 sequence: CSVEGYRNTEAFF. In DNA, the CDR3 is TGCAGCGTTGAGGGCTACAGGAACACTGAAGCTTTCTTT. The J gene is TRBJ1-1, the V gene TRBV29-1; D gene ambiguous. Trimming pared 3 bases from V and 1 base from J, leaving 9 bases between. The CDR3 totals 13 residues. CDR1 is SQVTM, CDR2 ANQGSEA, per germline.

This chain connects TRBV28 to TRBJ1-1; D may be TRBD1 (6 bases). There are 15 residues in the CDR3. V gave up 3 bases and J gave up 0 bases, with 11 bases separating them. The V gene's germline CDR1 is MDHEN and CDR2 SYDVKM. CDR3 coding DNA: TGTGCCAGCAGTTTCCCTACAGGGATGAACACTGAAGCTTTCTTT. As protein: CASSFPTGMNTEAFF.

Ten or more counts support this clone. The chain carries TRBV7-8 and TRBJ1-1; D possibly corresponds to TRBD1 (5 bases). The CDR3 is 12 residues long. Germline V gene lookup returns CDR1 SGHVS and CDR2 FQNEAQ. Trimming took 5 bases from V and 5 from J, leaving 9 bases between them. In DNA form, the CDR3 reads TGTGCCAGCAGCCGTCAGGGAACTGAAGCTTTCTTT. This encodes CASSRQGTEAFF.

The chain employs TRBV6-5 and TRBJ1-2; 7 bases map to TRBD1. The CDR3 extends over 14 amino acids. V lost 1 base, J lost 4 bases, and 3 bases stayed unmatched. Germline V lookup: CDR1 MNHEY, CDR2 SVGAGI. This CDR3 is CASSYFGTAYGYTF. The CDR3 DNA is TGTGCCAGCAGTTACTTTGGGACAGCCTATGGCTACACCTTC.